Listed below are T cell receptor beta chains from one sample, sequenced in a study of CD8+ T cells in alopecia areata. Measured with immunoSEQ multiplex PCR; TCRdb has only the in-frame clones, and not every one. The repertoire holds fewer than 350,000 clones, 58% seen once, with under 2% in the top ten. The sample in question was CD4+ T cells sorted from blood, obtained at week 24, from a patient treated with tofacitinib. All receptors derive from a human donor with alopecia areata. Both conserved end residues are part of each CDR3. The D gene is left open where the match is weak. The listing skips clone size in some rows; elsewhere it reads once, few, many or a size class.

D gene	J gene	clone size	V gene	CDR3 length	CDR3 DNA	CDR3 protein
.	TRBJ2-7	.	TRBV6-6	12	TGTGCCGCGAAAGGAAGTAGTTACGAGCAGTACTTC	CAAKGSSYEQYF
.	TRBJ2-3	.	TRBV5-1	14	TGCGCCAGCCAACAGGATCTTCTTCGAGATACGCAGTATTTT	CASQQDLLRDTQYF
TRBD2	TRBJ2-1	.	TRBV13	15	TGTGCCAGCAGCTTAGGACTAGCGGGAGGTAGTGAGCAGTTCTTC	CASSLGLAGGSEQFF
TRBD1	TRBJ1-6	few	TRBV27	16	TGTGCCAGCAGTCCTCTCGACAGGGGGGATAATTCACCCCTCCACTTT	CASSPLDRGDNSPLHF
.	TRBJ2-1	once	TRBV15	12	TGTGCCACCAGCAGAGGACAAGGTGAGCAGTTCTTC	CATSRGQGEQFF
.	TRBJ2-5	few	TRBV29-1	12	TGCAGCGTTGAACTGGGTAGGGAGACCCAGTACTTC	CSVELGRETQYF
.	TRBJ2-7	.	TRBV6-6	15	TGTGCCAGCAGTTACTCGATAGGGATCAAATACGAGCAGTACTTC	CASSYSIGIKYEQYF
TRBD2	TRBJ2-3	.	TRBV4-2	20	TGTGCCAGCAGCCTATCCCCCGGGACTAGCGGGGGGGGCCGCACAGATACGCAGTATTTT	CASSLSPGTSGGGRTDTQYF
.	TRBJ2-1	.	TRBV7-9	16	TGTGCCAGCAGCTTAGTTCTCGAAACGTTAGCTAATGAGCAGTTCTTC	CASSLVLETLANEQFF
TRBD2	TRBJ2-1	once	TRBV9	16	TGTGCCAGCAGCCCCCGGACTAGCGGGGGGACCAATGAGCAGTTCTTC	CASSPRTSGGTNEQFF
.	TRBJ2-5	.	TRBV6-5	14	TGTGCCAGCAGCCTAGGACGTTTACAAGAGACCCAGTACTTC	CASSLGRLQETQYF
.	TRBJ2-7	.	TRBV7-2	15	TGTGCCAGCAGCTTAGCGGGGGGCCCCTCCTACGAGCAGTACTTC	CASSLAGGPSYEQYF
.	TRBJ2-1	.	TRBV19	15	TGTGCCAGTAGCCCTGGACAGATCTCCTACAATGAGCAGTTCTTC	CASSPGQISYNEQFF
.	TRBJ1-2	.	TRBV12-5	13	TGTGCTAGTGGTTCCATGGGGGTGGATGGCTACACCTTC	CASGSMGVDGYTF
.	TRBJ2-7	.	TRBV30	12	TGTGCCTGGAGTGGATCAGGCTACGAGCAGTACTTC	CAWSGSGYEQYF
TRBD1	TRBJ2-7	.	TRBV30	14	TGTGCCTGGAGTACCGGGACAGGGGACTACGAGCAGTACTTC	CAWSTGTGDYEQYF
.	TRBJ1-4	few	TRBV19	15	TGTGCCAGTAGTCCCCAGACTGGGCCTAATGAAAAACTGTTTTTT	CASSPQTGPNEKLFF
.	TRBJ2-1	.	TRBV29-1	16	TGCAGCGTTGACCGCCGGTCAGGTTGGATGACGGATGAGCAGTTCTTC	CSVDRRSGWMTDEQFF
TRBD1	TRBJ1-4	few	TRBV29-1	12	TGCAGCGTTGTGTTACAGGGGAAAAAACTGTTTTTT	CSVVLQGKKLFF
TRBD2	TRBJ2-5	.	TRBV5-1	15	TGCGCCAGCAGCTTAGGCGGGGGAGGCGAGGAGACCCAGTACTTC	CASSLGGGGEETQYF
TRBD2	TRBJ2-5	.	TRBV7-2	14	TGTGCCAGCAGCCCTAGCGGGGCACAAGAGACCCAGTACTTC	CASSPSGAQETQYF
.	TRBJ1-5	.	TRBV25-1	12	TGTGCCAGCAACCAGGGATGGCAGCCCCAGCATTTT	CASNQGWQPQHF
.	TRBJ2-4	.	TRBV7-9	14	TGTGCCAGCAGATGGATACGGAGCAAAAACATTCAGTACTTC	CASRWIRSKNIQYF
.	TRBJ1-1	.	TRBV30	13	TGTGCCTGGAATTCCGGGACCCGCACTGAAGCTTTCTTT	CAWNSGTRTEAFF
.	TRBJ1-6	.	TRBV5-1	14	TGCGCCAGCAGCTTGGAGGGGAATAATTCACCCCTCCACTTT	CASSLEGNNSPLHF
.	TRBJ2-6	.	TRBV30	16	TGTGCCTGGAGTATGAACAGGGCCTCTGGGGCCAACGTCCTGACTTTC	CAWSMNRASGANVLTF
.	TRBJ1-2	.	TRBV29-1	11	TGCAGCGTTGAAAAAGGGTATGGCTACACCTTC	CSVEKGYGYTF
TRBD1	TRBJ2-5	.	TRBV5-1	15	TGCGCCAGCAGCTCAAGGACAGGGAAGGGAGAGACCCAGTACTTC	CASSSRTGKGETQYF
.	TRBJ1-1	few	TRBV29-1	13	TGCAGCGTTGAAGGCAGACAGAACACTGAAGCTTTCTTT	CSVEGRQNTEAFF
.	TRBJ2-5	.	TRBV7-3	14	TGTGCCAGCAGCCCGAGCGCAGAGGGAGAGACCCAGTACTTC	CASSPSAEGETQYF
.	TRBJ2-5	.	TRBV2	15	TGTGCCAGCAGTGAAGGGACAAACTACCAAGAGACCCAGTACTTC	CASSEGTNYQETQYF
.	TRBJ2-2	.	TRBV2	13	TGTGCCAGCAGTGGTCACAACACCGGGGAGCTGTTTTTT	CASSGHNTGELFF
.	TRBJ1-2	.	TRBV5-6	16	TGTGCCAGCAGACTGGGGACTACAGGGTTTAGCTATGGCTACACCTTC	CASRLGTTGFSYGYTF
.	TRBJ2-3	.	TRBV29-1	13	TGCAGCGTTGTAGGGACTTTCGCAGATACGCAGTATTTT	CSVVGTFADTQYF
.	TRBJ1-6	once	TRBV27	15	TGTGCCAGCAGTTTCTCCAGGGGCCTTAATTCACCCCTCCACTTT	CASSFSRGLNSPLHF
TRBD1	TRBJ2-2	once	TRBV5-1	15	TGCGCCAGCAGCTTGGATCGGGGACAGTACGGGGAGCTGTTTTTT	CASSLDRGQYGELFF
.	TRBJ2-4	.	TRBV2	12	TGTGCCAGCAGTAAGCAGGGGACCATTCAGTACTTC	CASSKQGTIQYF
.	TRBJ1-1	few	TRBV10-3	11	TGTGCTTCCAACGGGAACACTGAAGCTTTCTTT	CASNGNTEAFF
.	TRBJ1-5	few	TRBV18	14	TGTGCCAGCTCACCCGCACCGGGCAATCAGCCCCAGCATTTT	CASSPAPGNQPQHF
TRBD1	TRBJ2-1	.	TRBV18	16	TGTGCCAGCTCAGCGTATGGGACAGGCTTTCCCGATGAGCAGTTCTTC	CASSAYGTGFPDEQFF
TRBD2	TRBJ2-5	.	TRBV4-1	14	TGCGCCAGCAGCCAAGGGGAGGGAGTGGAGACCCAGTACTTC	CASSQGEGVETQYF
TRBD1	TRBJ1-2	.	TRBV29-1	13	TGCAGCGTTGAAGCAGGGGGTGGGTATGGCTACACCTTC	CSVEAGGGYGYTF
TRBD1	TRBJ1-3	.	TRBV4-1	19	TGCGCCAGCAGCCGAAAAGGGGGGACAGTGAACCTCTCTGGAAACACCATATATTTT	CASSRKGGTVNLSGNTIYF
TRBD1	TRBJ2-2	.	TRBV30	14	TGTGCCTCTGGACAGGGGAGCAACACCGGGGAGCTGTTTTTT	CASGQGSNTGELFF
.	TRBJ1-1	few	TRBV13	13	TGTGCCAGCAGTCTACAGGGCCTAACTGAAGCTTTCTTT	CASSLQGLTEAFF
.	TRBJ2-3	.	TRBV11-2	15	TGTGCCAGCAGCCCACTCGGGCTACCTACAGATACGCAGTATTTT	CASSPLGLPTDTQYF
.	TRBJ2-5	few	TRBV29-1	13	TGCAGCGTTGGAGTAGGAACTCAAGAGACCCAGTACTTC	CSVGVGTQETQYF
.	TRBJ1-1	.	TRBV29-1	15	TGCAGCGTTGAAGAAGGGGGGAGGGCGAACACTGAAGCTTTCTTT	CSVEEGGRANTEAFF
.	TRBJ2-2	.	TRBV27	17	TGTGCCAGCAGTTTATCTTCCAGGTCCGACCTCCCCGGGGAGCTGTTTTTT	CASSLSSRSDLPGELFF
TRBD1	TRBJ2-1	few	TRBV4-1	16	TGCGCCAGCAGTCTAAGGACAGGGGGAACCTACAATGAGCAGTTCTTC	CASSLRTGGTYNEQFF
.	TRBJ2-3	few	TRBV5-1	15	TGCGCCAGCACCAGGGGCGGGCTCAGCGGGGATACGCAGTATTTT	CASTRGGLSGDTQYF
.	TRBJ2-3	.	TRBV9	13	TGTGCCAGCAGCGGGGCTTTAGCAGATACGCAGTATTTT	CASSGALADTQYF
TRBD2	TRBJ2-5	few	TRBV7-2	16	TGTGCCAGCAGCTTAGGACTAGCGGGGGATCGAAAGACCCAGTACTTC	CASSLGLAGDRKTQYF
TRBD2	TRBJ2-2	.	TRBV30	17	TGTGCCTGGAGTATGGGCCTAGCGGGGGGCCCCATCGGGGAGCTGTTTTTT	CAWSMGLAGGPIGELFF
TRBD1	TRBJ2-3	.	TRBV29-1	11	TGCAGCGTTGTAGGACAGGAGTGGCAGTATTTT	CSVVGQEWQYF